The entry that follows covers one T cell receptor (beta chain) sequence. The protocol was immunoSEQ multiplex PCR, while the TCRdb copy is restricted to in-frame clones and leaves out a portion. The sample carries 110,000 or so clones, 80% to 90% recorded once. This specimen belongs to a study of control samples from healthy donors and cancer patients. The TCR sequence derives from a woman aged 45-60 years in good health. What was sequenced was blood.

DNA of the CDR3: TGTGCCAGCAGTGAAGGGTTTGGAATCAGCGGGAGAGGCAATGAGCAGTTCTTC. Translation gives CASSEGFGISGRGNEQFF. The chain has TRBV2 and TRBJ2-1; TRBD2 aligns across 8 bases. Germline V gene data show CDR1 as SNHLY and CDR2 as FYNNEI. The trim removed 1 base at V and 6 bases at J, leaving 14 bases unmatched. The CDR3 is made up of 18 amino acids.